These T cell receptor beta chains were read from a single sample in a study of blood T cells in healthy people across ages. In TCRdb, the 5' RACE reads were re-called with MiXCR into one record per CDR3 protein. The top ten clones hold 15% to 20% of a sample with fewer than 1,000,000 distinct CDR3 sequences, about 47% of them seen once. Sequenced input: blood. These receptors were taken from a man at least 80 years old in good health. The CDR3 runs from the conserved cysteine through the conserved F or W. Each record gives: clone size, V gene, J gene, D gene, CDR3 DNA, CDR3 protein. D genes are given only for firm matches. Where a row states a size, it is once, few, many or the class of an expanded clone; other rows omit it.

>once|TRBV6-1|TRBJ2-1|TRBD1
TGTGCCAGCAGTGAGCAGACAGGGTGTGAGCAGTTCTTC
CASSEQTGCEQFF
>few|TRBV5-1|TRBJ2-7|TRBD2
TGCGCCAGCAGCGAGTTAGCGGGAGAGGACGAGCAGTACTTC
CASSELAGEDEQYF
>few|TRBV7-9|TRBJ2-7|-
TGTGCCAGCAGCTTAGTTTTGGGGGAGCAGTACTTC
CASSLVLGEQYF
>-|TRBV20-1|TRBJ2-3|-
TGCAGTGCTAGTCAGGGGCCAGATACGCAGTATTTT
CSASQGPDTQYF
>many|TRBV2|TRBJ2-7|-
TGTGCCAGCAGTGAAGGGTACTACGAGCAGTACTTC
CASSEGYYEQYF
>few|TRBV6-5|TRBJ2-5|TRBD2
TGTGCCAGCAGCCCACTAGCGGGAGGCCAGACCCAGTACTTC
CASSPLAGGQTQYF
>-|TRBV7-2|TRBJ2-1|TRBD2
TGTGCCAGCAGCTTAGATGGCGGGAGATACAATGAGCAGTTCTTC
CASSLDGGRYNEQFF
>few|TRBV6-1|TRBJ2-7|-
TGTGCCAGCAGTGGGAAGGGGAACGGCGAGCAGTACTTC
CASSGKGNGEQYF
>-|TRBV4-2|TRBJ2-7|TRBD1
TGTGCCAGCAGCCAAGATTTAGGGGACAGGGCGATCCGAAGCTCCTACAATGAGCAGTACTTC
CASSQDLGDRAIRSSYNEQYF
>-|TRBV10-3|TRBJ2-3|TRBD1
TGTGCCATCAGTGATAGGGACAGGGGCACAGATACGCAGTATTTT
CAISDRDRGTDTQYF
>-|TRBV5-1|TRBJ1-1|TRBD1
TGCGCCAGCAGCGAGGGGACAGGAGGAAACACTGAAGCTTTCTTT
CASSEGTGGNTEAFF
>-|TRBV12-3/TRBV12-4|TRBJ2-1|TRBD1
TGTACCAGCAGTCCGACGACAGGGTCGGGTGAGCAGTTCTTC
CTSSPTTGSGEQFF
>-|TRBV20-1|TRBJ2-5|-
TGCAGTGCTAGGGTAGTAACAGGGGGAGGGGAGACCCAGTACTTC
CSARVVTGGGETQYF
>few|TRBV24-1|TRBJ2-7|-
TGTGCCACCCAGCGGAGCGGGTCCTACGAGCAGTACTTC
CATQRSGSYEQYF
>few|TRBV12-3/TRBV12-4|TRBJ2-1|TRBD2
TGTGCCAGCAGTGTGACTAGCGGGAAGGTTGAGCAGTTCTTC
CASSVTSGKVEQFF
>few|TRBV5-1|TRBJ2-3|TRBD2
TGCGCCAGCAGCTTGGTGCAGGGAGGGTCAGATACGCAGTATTTT
CASSLVQGGSDTQYF
>-|TRBV5-4|TRBJ2-3|-
TGTGCCAGCAGCTTGGGACGGGGGAGTGGGGATACGCAGTATTTT
CASSLGRGSGDTQYF
>-|TRBV10-1|TRBJ1-2|-
TGCGCCAGCAAATCCTCAGGGGACTATGGCTACACCTTC
CASKSSGDYGYTF
>few|TRBV21-1|TRBJ1-4|-
TGTGCCAGCAGCAAAGAGAGCCCGGGACAGGGATCTAATGAAAAACTGTTTTTT
CASSKESPGQGSNEKLFF
>-|TRBV6-1|TRBJ1-2|-
TGTGCCAGCAGAACCGGGACGGAGGTCTATGGCTACACCTTC
CASRTGTEVYGYTF
>-|TRBV12-3/TRBV12-4|TRBJ2-1|TRBD2
TGTGCCAGCAGTTTAACGAGCGGGAGGCTTATATGGGATGAGCAGTTCTTC
CASSLTSGRLIWDEQFF
>-|TRBV7-9|TRBJ1-1|TRBD1
TGTGCCAGCAGCCCGATCGGGACAGGGAACACTGAAGCTTTCTTT
CASSPIGTGNTEAFF
>-|TRBV29-1|TRBJ2-7|-
TGCAGCGTTGATAAGACTGGGACTTACGAGCAGTACTTC
CSVDKTGTYEQYF
>-|TRBV2|TRBJ2-5|TRBD1
TGTGCCAGCAGTGAAGAGGCGAAAGGGGGCTGGGAGACCCAGTACTTC
CASSEEAKGGWETQYF